The 20 T cell receptor beta chains reported below all come from one sample, sequenced in a study of shared clonotypes between healthy human individuals. Using immunoSEQ multiplex PCR, the repertoire was profiled, and TCRdb retains in-frame clones only, with some absent. Here the sample spans around 500,000 clones, approximately 84% being singletons. The sequenced material came from PBMCs. The source is a woman in her thirties or forties in good health. Some clones in this sample may be carry-over from other donors' samples.

The chain is built from TRBV5-4 and TRBJ1-1; 11 bases line up with TRBD1. V trimming: 0 bases; J trimming: 5 bases; junction bases outside the gene matches: 6. Per the germline V gene, CDR1 is SGHNT and CDR2 is YYREEE (reference sequence). The CDR3 extends over 16 amino acids. CDR3 coding DNA: TGTGCCAGCAGCTTGGCCAAGGGGACAGGGGGAACTGAAGCTTTCTTT. As protein: CASSLAKGTGGTEAFF.

The chain recombines TRBV27 with TRBJ1-1; possibly TRBD1 for D (5 bases). This CDR3 is 12 amino acids long. Germline loops: CDR1 MNHEY, CDR2 SMNVEV (reference sequence). V was cut by 5 bases and J by 3 bases, with 7 bases left in between. CDR3 protein: CASSQGHTEAFF. As DNA, the CDR3 is TGTGCCAGCAGTCAGGGTCACACTGAAGCTTTCTTT.

V gene TRBV5-1 combines with J gene TRBJ2-3; D is undetermined. The length of the CDR3 is 14 residues. The germline V gene encodes CDR1 SGHRS and CDR2 YFSETQ. Trimming cost V 0 bases and J 5 bases, with 10 bases left between them. CDR3 sequence (DNA): TGCGCCAGCAGCTTGGCACCGACGGTAGATACGCAGTATTTT. Residues: CASSLAPTVDTQYF.

This clone was counted a few times. The rearrangement uses TRBV15 and TRBJ2-5; D remains ambiguous. The V end was cut by 5 bases, the J end by 5 bases, with 12 bases between. The CDR3 is 13 amino acids. Per germline, CDR1 LNHNV and CDR2 YYDKDF (reference sequence). CDR3 in DNA: TGTGCCACCAGCGACTTGCGTTTGGAGACCCAGTACTTC. Encoded protein: CATSDLRLETQYF.

The chain employs TRBV5-4 and TRBJ2-5; 11 nucleotides agree with TRBD2. The CDR3 has 16 amino acids. The germline CDR1 and CDR2 sequences are SGHNT and YYREEE (reference sequence). Losses at the gene ends were 3 bases for V and 5 bases for J; bases not matched to a gene: 9. CDR3 sequence reads: CASSSLSGRGWETQYF. CDR3 DNA sequence: TGTGCCAGCAGCTCCCTTAGCGGGAGGGGGTGGGAGACCCAGTACTTC.

The V gene is TRBV28, the J gene TRBJ2-7, with a tentative D call TRBD2 (6 bases). Germline values: CDR1 MDHEN, CDR2 SYDVKM. V was cut by 5 bases and J by 6 bases, with 20 bases left in between. The CDR3 extends over 15 amino acids. The CDR3 sequence is CASSAGTGPRLEQYF. CDR3 DNA sequence: TGTGCCAGCAGTGCGGGGACGGGACCCCGTCTCGAGCAGTACTTC.

This CDR3 is CASWDRYTYEQYF. In DNA form, the CDR3 reads TGCGCCAGCTGGGACAGGTACACCTACGAGCAGTACTTC. The gene calls are TRBV10-2 and TRBJ2-7; 8 positions match TRBD1. The CDR3 consists of 13 residues. Germline V lookup: CDR1 WSHSY, CDR2 SAAADI. Trimming at V came to 8 bases and at J to 2 bases, leaving 5 bases not matched to a gene.

For this clone: This likely came from a read error, as a far larger clone is one base away. The chain combines TRBV5-1 with TRBJ1-5; D gene uncertain. This CDR3 is built from 13 residues. CDR1 is SGHRS and CDR2 is YFSETQ in the germline V gene. DNA for the CDR3: TGCTCCAGCAGCTTGGACCCCAATCAGCCCCAGCATTTT. This gives the protein CSSSLDPNQPQHF.

This clone was observed a handful of times. J is TRBJ1-1 and V is TRBV5-1, with 10 bases fitting TRBD1. Germline loops: CDR1 SGHRS, CDR2 YFSETQ. The CDR3 spans 15 residues. Trimming cost V 4 bases and J 3 bases; bases outside gene matches: 6. As DNA, the CDR3 is TGCGCCAGCAGCACCACCGGGACAGGGGACACTGAAGCTTTCTTT. Its protein is CASSTTGTGDTEAFF. Supplemented by reference TRBV5-1 and TRBJ1-1, the full variable domain reads KAGVTQTPRYLIKTRGQQVTLSCSPISGHRSVSWYQQTPGQGLQFLFEYFSETQRNKGNFPGRFSGRQFSNSRSEMNVSTLELGDSALYLCASSTTGTGDTEAFFGQGTRLTVV.

V and J are TRBV10-3 and TRBJ2-7; D is perhaps TRBD1 (5 bases). Per the germline V gene, CDR1 is ENHRY and CDR2 is SYGVKD. The CDR3 runs 12 residues. V gave up 1 base and J gave up 10 bases, with 11 bases separating them. CDR3 nucleotide sequence: TGTGCCATCAGTGAGTTGGGGCGTCCCCAGTACTTC. This gives the protein CAISELGRPQYF.

The CDR3 DNA is TGTGCCAGCTCACTTCAACAGGGATTTGCGGGCGAGCAGTACTTC. Protein: CASSLQQGFAGEQYF. The genes are TRBV18 and TRBJ2-7, with TRBD1 as a possible D gene (6 bases). The germline V and J ends were trimmed by 4 bases and 6 bases, with 19 bases remaining between them. The CDR3 has 15 amino acids. Germline V lookup: CDR1 KGHSH, CDR2 LQKENI.

This clone showed up just once. The chain is built from TRBV11-1 and TRBJ2-7; 9 bases match TRBD1. CDR3 size: 15 residues. With V trimmed by 5 bases and J by 2 bases, 7 bases remained unmatched. The germline V gene has CDR1 SGHAT and CDR2 FQDESV (reference sequence). CDR3 protein: CASSRGQGMPYEQYF. DNA for the CDR3: TGTGCCAGCAGCCGCGGACAGGGGATGCCCTACGAGCAGTACTTC.

The rearrangement uses TRBV5-1 and TRBJ2-7, with D tentatively TRBD2 (5 bases). The V and J ends lost 2 bases and 4 bases respectively, with 13 bases between them. CDR3 size: 14 residues. Germline values: CDR1 SGHRS, CDR2 YFSETQ. The CDR3 reads CASSLRTASYEQYF. CDR3 nucleotide sequence: TGCGCCAGCAGCTTACGGACTGCCTCGTACGAGCAGTACTTC.

The chain has TRBV5-1 and TRBJ2-7; D is possibly TRBD2 (5 bases). Between the trimmed V and J ends, which lost 0 bases and 4 bases, there was a span of 5 bases. The length of the CDR3 is 12 residues. Germline CDR1 and CDR2: SGHRS and YFSETQ. The CDR3 DNA reads as TGCGCCAGCAGCTTGGGGACTTACGAGCAGTACTTC. This translates into CASSLGTYEQYF. Full variable domain (rest looked up from reference TRBV5-1 and TRBJ2-7): KAGVTQTPRYLIKTRGQQVTLSCSPISGHRSVSWYQQTPGQGLQFLFEYFSETQRNKGNFPGRFSGRQFSNSRSEMNVSTLELGDSALYLCASSLGTYEQYFGPGTRLTVT.

The genes are TRBV10-3 and TRBJ2-3, with TRBD2 as a possible D gene (5 bases). Germline CDR1 ENHRY, CDR2 SYGVKD. This CDR3 comprises 16 residues. Trimming took off 2 bases at V and 1 base at J, with 13 bases between the two ends. CDR3: CAISEGGLVGTDTQYF. Written as DNA, the CDR3 is TGTGCCATCAGTGAGGGCGGACTGGTAGGCACAGATACGCAGTATTTT.

The chain carries TRBV5-6 and TRBJ2-3, with 10 bases matching TRBD2. Germline V gene lookup returns CDR1 SGHDT and CDR2 YYEEEE. CDR3 length: 16 residues. The V segment lost 4 bases and the J segment 0 bases; nucleotides outside the gene matches: 5. The CDR3, as DNA: TGTGCCAGCAGCCCTACGGGACTAGCGAGCACAGATACGCAGTATTTT. It specifies CASSPTGLASTDTQYF.

The rearrangement links TRBV29-1 to TRBJ2-5; D is uncertain. V was cut by 6 bases and J by 2 bases, with 10 bases left in between. The CDR3 covers 12 residues. Germline CDR1 SQVTM, CDR2 ANQGSEA. Written as DNA, the CDR3 is TGCAGCGTCGGACGGAGACAAGAGACCCAGTACTTC. Its translation: CSVGRRQETQYF.

The genes are TRBV28 and TRBJ2-7; D gene ambiguous. The germline V gene has CDR1 MDHEN and CDR2 SYDVKM. There are 14 residues in the CDR3. The germline V and J ends were trimmed by 2 bases and 1 base, with 9 bases remaining between them. The CDR3 loop is CASSLNPTSYEQYF. The DNA of the CDR3 is TGTGCCAGCAGTTTAAACCCGACTTCCTACGAGCAGTACTTC. Combining the CDR3 with reference TRBV28 and TRBJ2-7 gives the whole variable domain DVKVTQSSRYLVKRTGEKVFLECVQDMDHENMFWYRQDPGLGLRLIYFSYDVKMKEKGDIPEGYSVSREKKERFSLILESASTNQTSMYLCASSLNPTSYEQYFGPGTRLTVT.

This chain links TRBV30 with TRBJ2-2, with a tentative D call TRBD1 (6 bases). The V gene's germline CDR1 is GTSNPN and CDR2 SVGIG (reference sequence). The V end was cut by 5 bases, the J end by 0 bases, with 13 bases between. CDR3 length: 15 residues. CDR3 region: CAWDTGHANTGELFF. The CDR3 DNA reads as TGTGCCTGGGATACAGGGCACGCGAACACCGGGGAGCTGTTTTTT.

Comments on this clone: A far larger clone is off by one base, so a read error is likely. The V call is TRBV25-1, the J call TRBJ2-7; TRBD1 matches 8 bases. Unmatched junction bases numbered 8, after V lost 8 bases and J lost 5 bases. This CDR3 is 13 amino acids long. Germline CDR1 MGHDK, CDR2 SYGVNS. The CDR3 nucleotides read TGTGCCAGCGGGGGACAGGTGGTGAACGAGCAGTACTTC. This codes for CASGGQVVNEQYF.